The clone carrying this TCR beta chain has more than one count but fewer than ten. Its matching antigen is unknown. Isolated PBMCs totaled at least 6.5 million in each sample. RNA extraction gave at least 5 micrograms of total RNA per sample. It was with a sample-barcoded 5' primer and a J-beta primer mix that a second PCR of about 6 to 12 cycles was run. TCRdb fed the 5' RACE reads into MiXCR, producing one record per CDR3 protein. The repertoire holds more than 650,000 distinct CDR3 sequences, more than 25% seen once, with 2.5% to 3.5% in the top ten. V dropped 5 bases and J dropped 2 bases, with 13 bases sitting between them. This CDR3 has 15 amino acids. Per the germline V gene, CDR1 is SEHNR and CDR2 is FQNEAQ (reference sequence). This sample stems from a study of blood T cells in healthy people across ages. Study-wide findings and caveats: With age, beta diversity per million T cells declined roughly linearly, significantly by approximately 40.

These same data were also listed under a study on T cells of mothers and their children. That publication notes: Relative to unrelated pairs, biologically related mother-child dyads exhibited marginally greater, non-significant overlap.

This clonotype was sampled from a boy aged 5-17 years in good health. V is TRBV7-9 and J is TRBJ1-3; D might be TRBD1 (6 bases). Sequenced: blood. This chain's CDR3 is CASSLDRNPGNTIYF. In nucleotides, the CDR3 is TGTGCCAGCAGCCTGGACAGAAATCCTGGAAACACCATATATTTT.